This TCR beta chain was profiled in a study of graft-versus-host responses after intestinal transplantation. Study context: Anti-thymocyte globulin induction, then tacrolimus and steroids for around three years, went to all recipients. Study findings and constraints: In recipient marrow, GvH clones were found, and some appeared first in ileum or blood. Patients with graft-donor T cell macrochimerism had high graft-versus-host to host-versus-graft clonal ratios in allografts.

The data were produced by immunoSEQ multiplex PCR, yet TCRdb's version contains in-frame clones alone and is incomplete. Among tens of thousands of clones listed, 90% were seen once. Remarks on this clone: Its cognate antigen is unknown.

The CDR3 is 12 amino acids. V was clipped by 7 bases and J by 7 bases, with 10 bases between them. CDR1 and CDR2 from the germline V gene are MNHEY and SVGAGI. The chain is built from TRBV6-5 and TRBJ2-2; tentatively, D is TRBD2 (5 bases). The sequence was obtained from a human donor who received an intestinal transplant. Source: unstimulated CD4+ T cells sorted from spleen or lymph node cells, taken before intestinal transplant. The chain's CDR3 is CASTRGFGELFF. The CDR3 region has the DNA TGTGCCAGCACCCGGGGTTTCGGGGAGCTGTTTTTT.